This T cell receptor (beta chain) was retrieved from a study of response to subunit inactivated influenza vaccine. This clonotype was counted ten times or more. Via MiXCR, TCRdb re-called the RT-PCR reads, giving one row per CDR3 protein. The repertoire holds around 500,000 distinct CDR3 sequences, with over 9.5% as singletons. The CDR3 totals 13 residues. The material was PBMCs from blood, obtained roughly 47 days after vaccination. V and J are TRBV21-1 and TRBJ1-1. TRBV21-1 is given as a pseudogene. The receptor's source is a man aged 50-60 years who received an inactivated influenza vaccine. Here the CDR3 reads CASSKEALRSAFF. As DNA, the CDR3 is TGTGCCAGCAGCAAAGAGGCGTTACGATCAGCTTTCTTT.